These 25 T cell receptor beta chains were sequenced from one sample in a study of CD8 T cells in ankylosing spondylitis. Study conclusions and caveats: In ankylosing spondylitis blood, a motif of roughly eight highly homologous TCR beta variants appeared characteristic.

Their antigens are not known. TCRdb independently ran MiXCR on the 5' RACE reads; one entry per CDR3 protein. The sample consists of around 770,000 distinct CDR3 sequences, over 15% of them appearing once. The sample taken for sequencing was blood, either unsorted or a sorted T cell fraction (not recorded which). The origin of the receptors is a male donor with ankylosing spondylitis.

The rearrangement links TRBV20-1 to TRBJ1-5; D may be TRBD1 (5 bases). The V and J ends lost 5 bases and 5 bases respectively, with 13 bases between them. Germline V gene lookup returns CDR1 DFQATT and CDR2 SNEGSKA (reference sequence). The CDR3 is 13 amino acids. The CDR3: CSAPGSGDQPQHF. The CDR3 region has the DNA TGCAGTGCTCCCGGCTCGGGGGATCAGCCCCAGCATTTT.

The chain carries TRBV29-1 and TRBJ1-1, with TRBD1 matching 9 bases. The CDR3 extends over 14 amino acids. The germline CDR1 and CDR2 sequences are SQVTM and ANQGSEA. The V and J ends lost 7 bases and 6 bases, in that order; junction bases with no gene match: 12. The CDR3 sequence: CSAMTGGSGPEAFF. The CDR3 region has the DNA TGCAGCGCAATGACAGGGGGTTCGGGACCTGAAGCTTTCTTT.

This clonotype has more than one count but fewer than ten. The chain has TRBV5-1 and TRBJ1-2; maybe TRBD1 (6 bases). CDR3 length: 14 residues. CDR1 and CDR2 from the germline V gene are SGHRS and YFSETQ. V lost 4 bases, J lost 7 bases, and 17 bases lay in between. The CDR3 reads CASSLPTGVGGYTF. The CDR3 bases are TGCGCCAGCAGCCTCCCGACAGGTGTTGGTGGCTACACCTTC.

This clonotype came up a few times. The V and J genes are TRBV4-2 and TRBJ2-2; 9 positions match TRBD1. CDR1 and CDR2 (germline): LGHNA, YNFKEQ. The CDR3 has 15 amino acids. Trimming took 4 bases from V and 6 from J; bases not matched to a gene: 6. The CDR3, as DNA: TGTGCCAGCAGCCTCAGGACAGGGGAGGCCGGGGAGCTGTTTTTT. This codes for CASSLRTGEAGELFF.

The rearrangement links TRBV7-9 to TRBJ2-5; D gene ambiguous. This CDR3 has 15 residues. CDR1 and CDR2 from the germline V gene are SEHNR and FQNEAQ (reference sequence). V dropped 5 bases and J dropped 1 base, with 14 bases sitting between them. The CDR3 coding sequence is TGTGCCAGCAGCCCCAAGGCCGTGATCCAAGAGACCCAGTACTTC. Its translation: CASSPKAVIQETQYF.

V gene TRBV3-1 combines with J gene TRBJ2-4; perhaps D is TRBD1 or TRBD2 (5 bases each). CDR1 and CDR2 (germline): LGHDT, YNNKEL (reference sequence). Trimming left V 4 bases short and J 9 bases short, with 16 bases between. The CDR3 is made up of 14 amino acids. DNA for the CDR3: TGTGCCAGCAGCCCATATCGGGGCTCGAGCATTCAGTACTTC. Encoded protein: CASSPYRGSSIQYF.

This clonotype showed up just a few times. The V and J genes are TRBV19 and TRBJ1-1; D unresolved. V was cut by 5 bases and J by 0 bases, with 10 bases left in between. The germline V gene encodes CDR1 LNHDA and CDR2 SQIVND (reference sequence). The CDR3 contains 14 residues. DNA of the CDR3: TGTGCCAGTAGTCGAGACGCTATGAACACTGAAGCTTTCTTT. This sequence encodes CASSRDAMNTEAFF.

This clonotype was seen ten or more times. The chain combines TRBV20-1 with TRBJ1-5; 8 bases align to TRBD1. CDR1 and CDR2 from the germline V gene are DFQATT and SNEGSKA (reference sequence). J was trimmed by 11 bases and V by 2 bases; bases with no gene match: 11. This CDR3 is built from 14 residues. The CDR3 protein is CSARYGTGQSAQHF. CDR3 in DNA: TGCAGTGCTAGATATGGGACAGGCCAATCGGCCCAGCATTTT.

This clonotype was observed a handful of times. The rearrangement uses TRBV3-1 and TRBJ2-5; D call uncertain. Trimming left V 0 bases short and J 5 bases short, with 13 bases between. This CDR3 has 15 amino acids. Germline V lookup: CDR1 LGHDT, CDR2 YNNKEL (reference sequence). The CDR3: CASSQDLAYLETQYF. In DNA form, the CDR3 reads TGTGCCAGCAGCCAAGATCTTGCCTACTTGGAGACCCAGTACTTC.

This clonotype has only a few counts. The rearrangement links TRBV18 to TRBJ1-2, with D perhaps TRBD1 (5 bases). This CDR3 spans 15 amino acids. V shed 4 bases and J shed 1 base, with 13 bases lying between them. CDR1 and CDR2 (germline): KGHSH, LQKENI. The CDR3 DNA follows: TGTGCCAGCTCACAACCCGACAGACTTAACTATGGCTACACCTTC. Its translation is CASSQPDRLNYGYTF.

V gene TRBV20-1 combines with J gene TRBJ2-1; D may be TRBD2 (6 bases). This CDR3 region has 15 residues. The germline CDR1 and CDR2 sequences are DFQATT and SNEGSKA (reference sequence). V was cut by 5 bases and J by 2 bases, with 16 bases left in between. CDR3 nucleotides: TGCAGTGCTGGGGGTGCGGGGAGACCCTACAATGAGCAGTTCTTC. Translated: CSAGGAGRPYNEQFF.

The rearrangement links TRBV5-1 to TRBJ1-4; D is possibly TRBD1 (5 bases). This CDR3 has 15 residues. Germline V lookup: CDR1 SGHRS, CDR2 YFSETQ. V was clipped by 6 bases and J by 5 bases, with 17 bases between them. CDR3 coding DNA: TGCGCCAGCACCGACCGGTGGGGGGGGAATGAAAAACTGTTTTTT. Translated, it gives CASTDRWGGNEKLFF.

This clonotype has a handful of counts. CDR3 coding DNA: TGTGCCAGCAGCTTAGAACTAGCACAAGAGACCCAGTACTTC. It encodes CASSLELAQETQYF. V usage is TRBV11-2 and J usage is TRBJ2-5, with a possible D match to TRBD2 (6 bases). CDR3 length: 14 amino acids. Germline loops: CDR1 SGHAT, CDR2 FQNNGV. Deletions cut 0 bases from V and 2 bases from J, with 7 bases between.

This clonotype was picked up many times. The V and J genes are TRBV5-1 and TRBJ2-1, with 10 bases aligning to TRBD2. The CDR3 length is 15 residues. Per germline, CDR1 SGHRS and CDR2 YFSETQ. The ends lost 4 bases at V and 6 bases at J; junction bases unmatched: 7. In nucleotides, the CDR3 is TGCGCCAGCAGCCGGAGCGGGGGGGCTTTCAATGAGCAGTTCTTC. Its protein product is CASSRSGGAFNEQFF.

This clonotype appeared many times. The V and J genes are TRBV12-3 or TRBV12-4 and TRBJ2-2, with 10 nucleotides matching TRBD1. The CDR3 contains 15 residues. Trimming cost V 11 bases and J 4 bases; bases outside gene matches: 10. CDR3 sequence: CACSPGDRGTGELFF. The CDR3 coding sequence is TGTGCCTGCTCCCCCGGGGACAGGGGCACCGGGGAGCTGTTTTTT.

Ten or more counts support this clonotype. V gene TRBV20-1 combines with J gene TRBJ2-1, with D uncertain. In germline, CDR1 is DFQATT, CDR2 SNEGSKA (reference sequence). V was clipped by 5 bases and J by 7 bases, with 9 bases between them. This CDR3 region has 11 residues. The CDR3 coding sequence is TGCAGTGCTGGAAACGAAAATGAGCAGTTCTTC. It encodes CSAGNENEQFF.

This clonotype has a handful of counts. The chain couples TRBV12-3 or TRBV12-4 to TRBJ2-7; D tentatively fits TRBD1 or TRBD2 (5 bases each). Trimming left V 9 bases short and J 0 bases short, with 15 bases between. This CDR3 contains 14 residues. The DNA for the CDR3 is TGTGCCAGTGGGGACCCTCCAAGCTCCTACGAGCAGTACTTC. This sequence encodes CASGDPPSSYEQYF.

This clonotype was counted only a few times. CDR3 amino acids: CSAYPGDRGLDTEAFF. CDR3 coding DNA: TGCAGCGCATATCCAGGGGACAGGGGGTTGGACACTGAAGCTTTCTTT. The chain is built from TRBV29-1 and TRBJ1-1, with 11 bases aligning to TRBD1. With 7 bases clipped from V and 3 bases from J, the junction kept 13 bases outside the gene matches. This CDR3 has 16 residues. Germline CDR1 and CDR2: SQVTM and ANQGSEA.

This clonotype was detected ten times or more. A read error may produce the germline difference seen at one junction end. CDR3: CASSLGPEQYF. In DNA, the CDR3 is TGTGCCAGCAGCTTAGGGCCCGAGCAGTACTTC. The J gene is TRBJ2-7, the V gene TRBV12-3 or TRBV12-4; unclear D gene. The CDR3 spans 11 residues.

CDR3: CASSETIGLGADTQYF. The DNA of the CDR3 is TGTGCCAGCAGTGAAACGATAGGACTAGGGGCAGATACGCAGTATTTT. V usage is TRBV2 and J usage is TRBJ2-3, with 7 positions matching TRBD2. CDR1 is SNHLY, CDR2 FYNNEI, per germline. CDR3 length: 16 residues. J lost 4 bases, V lost 2 bases, and 9 bases had no gene match.

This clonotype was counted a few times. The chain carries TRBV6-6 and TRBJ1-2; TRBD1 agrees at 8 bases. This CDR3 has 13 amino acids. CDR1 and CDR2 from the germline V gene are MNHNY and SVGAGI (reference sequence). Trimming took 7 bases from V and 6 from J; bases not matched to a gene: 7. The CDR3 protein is CASTDRGTDGYTF. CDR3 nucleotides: TGTGCCAGCACCGACAGGGGAACGGATGGCTACACCTTC.

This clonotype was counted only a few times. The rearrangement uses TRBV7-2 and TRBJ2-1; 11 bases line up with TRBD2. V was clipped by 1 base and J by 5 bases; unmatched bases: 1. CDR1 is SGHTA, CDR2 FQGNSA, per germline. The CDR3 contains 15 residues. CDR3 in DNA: TGTGCCAGCAGCTTAGATAGCGGGGGGGACAATGAGCAGTTCTTC. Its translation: CASSLDSGGDNEQFF.

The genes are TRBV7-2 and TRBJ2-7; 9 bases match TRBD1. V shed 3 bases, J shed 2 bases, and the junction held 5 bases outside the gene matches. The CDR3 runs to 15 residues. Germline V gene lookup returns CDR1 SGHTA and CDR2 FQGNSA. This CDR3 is CASSLLGQGPYEQYF. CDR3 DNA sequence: TGTGCCAGCAGCTTGCTTGGACAGGGGCCCTACGAGCAGTACTTC.

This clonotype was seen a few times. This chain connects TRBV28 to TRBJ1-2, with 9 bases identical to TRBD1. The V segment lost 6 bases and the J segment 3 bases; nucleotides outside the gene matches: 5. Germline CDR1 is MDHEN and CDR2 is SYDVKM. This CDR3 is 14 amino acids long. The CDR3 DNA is TGTGCCAGCAGGAGGCGGGACAGGGACTATGGCTACACCTTC. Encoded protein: CASRRRDRDYGYTF.

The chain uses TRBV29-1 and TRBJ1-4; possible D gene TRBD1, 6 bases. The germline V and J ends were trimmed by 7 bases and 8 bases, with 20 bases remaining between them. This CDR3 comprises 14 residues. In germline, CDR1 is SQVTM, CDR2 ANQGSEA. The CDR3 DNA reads TGCAGCGCGTATACAGGGCAAGGGAAAGAAAAACTGTTTTTT. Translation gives CSAYTGQGKEKLFF.